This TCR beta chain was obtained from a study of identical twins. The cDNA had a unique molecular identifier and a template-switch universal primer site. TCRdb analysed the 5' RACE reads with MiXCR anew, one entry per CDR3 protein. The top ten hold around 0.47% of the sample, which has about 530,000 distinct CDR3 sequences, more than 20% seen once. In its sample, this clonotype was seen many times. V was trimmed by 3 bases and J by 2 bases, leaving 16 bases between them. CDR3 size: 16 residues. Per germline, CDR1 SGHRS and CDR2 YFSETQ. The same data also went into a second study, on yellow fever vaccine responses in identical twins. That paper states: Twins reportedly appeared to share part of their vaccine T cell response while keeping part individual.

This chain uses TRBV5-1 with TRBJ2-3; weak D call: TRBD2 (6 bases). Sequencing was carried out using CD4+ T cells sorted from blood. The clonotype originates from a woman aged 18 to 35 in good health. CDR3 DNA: TGCGCCAGCAGCTCCGGACTATCTGCCCCCACAGATACGCAGTATTTT. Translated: CASSSGLSAPTDTQYF.